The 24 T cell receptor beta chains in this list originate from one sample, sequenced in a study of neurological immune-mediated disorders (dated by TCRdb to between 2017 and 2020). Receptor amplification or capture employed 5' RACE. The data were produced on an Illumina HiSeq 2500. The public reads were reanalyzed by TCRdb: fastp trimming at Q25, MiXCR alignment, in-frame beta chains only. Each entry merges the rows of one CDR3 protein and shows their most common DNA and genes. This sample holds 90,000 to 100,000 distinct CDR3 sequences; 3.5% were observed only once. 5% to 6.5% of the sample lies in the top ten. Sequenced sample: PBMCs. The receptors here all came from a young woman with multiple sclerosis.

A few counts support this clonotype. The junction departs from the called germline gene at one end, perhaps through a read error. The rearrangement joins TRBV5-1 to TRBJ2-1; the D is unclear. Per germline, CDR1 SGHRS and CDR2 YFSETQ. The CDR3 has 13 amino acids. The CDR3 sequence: CASSPSSYNAQFF. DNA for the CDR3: TGCGCCAGCAGCCCGAGCTCCTACAATGCGCAGTTCTTC.

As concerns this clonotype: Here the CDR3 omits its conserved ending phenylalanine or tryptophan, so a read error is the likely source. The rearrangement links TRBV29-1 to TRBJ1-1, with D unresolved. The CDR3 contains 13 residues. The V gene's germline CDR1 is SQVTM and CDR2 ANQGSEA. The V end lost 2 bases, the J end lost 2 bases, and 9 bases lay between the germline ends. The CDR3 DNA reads TGCAGCGTTGAACGGCAAGTCAACACTGAAGCTTTCAAT. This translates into CSVERQVNTEAFN.

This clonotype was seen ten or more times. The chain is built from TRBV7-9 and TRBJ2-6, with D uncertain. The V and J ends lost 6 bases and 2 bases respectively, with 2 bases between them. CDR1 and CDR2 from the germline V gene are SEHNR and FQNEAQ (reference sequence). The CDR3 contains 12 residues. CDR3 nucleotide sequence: TGTGCCAGCAGTCCTGGGGCCAACGTCCTGACTTTC. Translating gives CASSPGANVLTF.

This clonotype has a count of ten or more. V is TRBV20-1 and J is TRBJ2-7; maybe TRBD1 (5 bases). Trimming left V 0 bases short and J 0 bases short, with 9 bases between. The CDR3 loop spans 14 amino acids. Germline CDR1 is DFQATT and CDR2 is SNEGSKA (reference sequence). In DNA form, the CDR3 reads TGCAGTGCTAGAGATAAGGGGTCCTCCTACGAGCAGTACTTC. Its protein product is CSARDKGSSYEQYF.

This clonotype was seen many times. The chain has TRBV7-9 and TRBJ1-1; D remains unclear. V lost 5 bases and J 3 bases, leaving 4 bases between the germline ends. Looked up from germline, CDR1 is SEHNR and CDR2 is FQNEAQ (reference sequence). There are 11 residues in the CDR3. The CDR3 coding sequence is TGTGCCAGCAGCGTGGACACTGAAGCTTTCTTT. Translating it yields CASSVDTEAFF.

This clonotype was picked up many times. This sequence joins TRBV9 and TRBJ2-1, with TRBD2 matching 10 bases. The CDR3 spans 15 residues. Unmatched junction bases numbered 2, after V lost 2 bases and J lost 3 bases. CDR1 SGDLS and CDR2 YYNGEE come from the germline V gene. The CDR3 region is CASSVGLADYNEQFF. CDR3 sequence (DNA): TGTGCCAGCAGCGTCGGACTAGCGGACTACAATGAGCAGTTCTTC. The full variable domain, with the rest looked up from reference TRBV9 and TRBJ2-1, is DSGVTQTPKHLITATGQRVTLRCSPRSGDLSVYWYQQSLDQGLQFLIQYYNGEERAKGNILERFSAQQFPDLHSELNLSSLELGDSALYFCASSVGLADYNEQFFGPGTRLTVL.

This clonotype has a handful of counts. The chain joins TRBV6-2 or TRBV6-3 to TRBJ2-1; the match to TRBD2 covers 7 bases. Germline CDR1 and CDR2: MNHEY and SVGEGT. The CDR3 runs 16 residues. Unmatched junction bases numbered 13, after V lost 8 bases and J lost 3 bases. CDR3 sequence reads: CASRVALREIYNEQFF. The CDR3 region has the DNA TGTGCCAGCCGGGTAGCCCTGCGGGAGATCTACAATGAGCAGTTCTTC.

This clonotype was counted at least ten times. CDR3 sequence: CASSSTGGDAYNEQFF. In DNA form, the CDR3 reads TGCGCCAGCAGCTCTACAGGGGGCGACGCCTACAATGAGCAGTTCTTC. The rearrangement joins TRBV5-1 to TRBJ2-1, with 9 bases lining up with TRBD1. The CDR3 covers 16 residues. Looked up from germline, CDR1 is SGHRS and CDR2 is YFSETQ. V shed 3 bases, J shed 2 bases, and the junction held 6 bases outside the gene matches.

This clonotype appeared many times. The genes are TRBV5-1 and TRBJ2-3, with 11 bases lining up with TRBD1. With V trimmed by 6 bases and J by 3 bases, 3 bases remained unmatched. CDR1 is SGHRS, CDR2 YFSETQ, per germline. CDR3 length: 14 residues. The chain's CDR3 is CASMDRGLTDTQYF. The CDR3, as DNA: TGCGCCAGCATGGACAGGGGGCTGACAGATACGCAGTATTTT.

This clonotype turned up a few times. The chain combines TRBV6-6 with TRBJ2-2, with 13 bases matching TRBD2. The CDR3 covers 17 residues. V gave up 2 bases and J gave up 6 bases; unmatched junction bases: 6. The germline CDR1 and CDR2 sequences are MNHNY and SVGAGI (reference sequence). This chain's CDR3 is CASSYHGLAGVSGELFF. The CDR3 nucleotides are TGTGCCAGCAGTTACCACGGACTAGCGGGAGTTTCCGGGGAGCTGTTTTTT.

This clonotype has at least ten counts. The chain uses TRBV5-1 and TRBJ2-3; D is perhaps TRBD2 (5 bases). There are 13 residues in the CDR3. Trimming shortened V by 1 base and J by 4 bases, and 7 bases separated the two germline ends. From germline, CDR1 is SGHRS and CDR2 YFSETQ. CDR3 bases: TGCGCCAGCAGCTTGTCCGGGGCAGATACGCAGTATTTT. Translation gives CASSLSGADTQYF.

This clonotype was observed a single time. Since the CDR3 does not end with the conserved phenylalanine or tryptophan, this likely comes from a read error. The CDR3 DNA sequence: TGCAGCGCCTGGGCCGGGGAGACCCAGTACAAC. This encodes CSAWAGETQYN. The V call is TRBV29-1, the J call TRBJ2-5; D is uncertain. Germline V CDR1 and CDR2: SQVTM, ANQGSEA. The CDR3 is 11 amino acids. V was cut by 7 bases and J by 5 bases, with 11 bases left in between.

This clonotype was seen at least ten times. The CDR3 DNA reads as TGCAGTGCTAGAATGGCCCAAGAGACCCAGTACTTC. It encodes CSARMAQETQYF. The chain links TRBV20-1 to TRBJ2-5; D unresolved. CDR1 and CDR2 from the germline V gene are DFQATT and SNEGSKA (reference sequence). The CDR3 is 12 residues long. Trimming left V 2 bases short and J 1 base short, with 5 bases between.

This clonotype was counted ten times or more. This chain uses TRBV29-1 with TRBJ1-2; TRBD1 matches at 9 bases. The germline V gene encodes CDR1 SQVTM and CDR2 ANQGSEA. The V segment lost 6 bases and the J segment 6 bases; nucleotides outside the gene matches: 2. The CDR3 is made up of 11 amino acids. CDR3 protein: CSVGQGNGYTF. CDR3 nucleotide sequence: TGCAGCGTCGGACAGGGGAATGGCTACACCTTC.

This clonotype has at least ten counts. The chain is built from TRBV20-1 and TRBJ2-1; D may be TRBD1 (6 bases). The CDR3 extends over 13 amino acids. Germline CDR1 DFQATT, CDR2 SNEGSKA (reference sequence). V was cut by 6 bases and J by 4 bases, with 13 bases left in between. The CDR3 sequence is CSARGPQYNEQFF. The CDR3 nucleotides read TGCAGTGCCAGGGGACCCCAATACAATGAGCAGTTCTTC.

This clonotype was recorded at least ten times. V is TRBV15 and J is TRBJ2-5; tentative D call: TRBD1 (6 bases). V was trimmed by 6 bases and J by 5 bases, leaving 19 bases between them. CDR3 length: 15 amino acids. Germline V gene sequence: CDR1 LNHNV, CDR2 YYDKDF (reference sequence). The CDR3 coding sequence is TGTGCCACCAGTCGGAACAGGGATTCTATCGAGACCCAGTACTTC. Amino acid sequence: CATSRNRDSIETQYF.

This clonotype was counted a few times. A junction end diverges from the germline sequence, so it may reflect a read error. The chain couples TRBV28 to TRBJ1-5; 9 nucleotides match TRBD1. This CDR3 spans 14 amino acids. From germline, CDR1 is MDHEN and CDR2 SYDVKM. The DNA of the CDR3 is TGTGCCAGCAGCAACAGGGGGCATGAAAAGACCCAGAATTTT. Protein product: CASSNRGHEKTQNF.

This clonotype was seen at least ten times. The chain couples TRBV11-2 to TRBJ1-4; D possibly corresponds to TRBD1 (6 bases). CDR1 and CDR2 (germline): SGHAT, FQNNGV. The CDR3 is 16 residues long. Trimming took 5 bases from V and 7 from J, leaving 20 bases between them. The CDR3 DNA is TGTGCCAGCAGCCCAGAGGGGGGGCGCATTGGTGAAAAACTGTTTTTT. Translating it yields CASSPEGGRIGEKLFF.

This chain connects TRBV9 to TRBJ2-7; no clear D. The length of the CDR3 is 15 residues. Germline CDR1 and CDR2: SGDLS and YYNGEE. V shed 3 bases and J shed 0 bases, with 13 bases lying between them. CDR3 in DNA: TGTGCCAGCAGCGCTTCTGCGGAGAGCTCCTACGAGCAGTACTTC. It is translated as CASSASAESSYEQYF.

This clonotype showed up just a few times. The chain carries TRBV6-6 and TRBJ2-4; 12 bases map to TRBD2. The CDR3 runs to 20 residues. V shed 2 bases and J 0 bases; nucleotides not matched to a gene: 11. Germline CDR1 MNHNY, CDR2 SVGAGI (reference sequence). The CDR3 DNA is TGTGCCAGCAGTTACACAAAACTAGCGGGGGGAACCTCAGCCAAAAACATTCAGTACTTC. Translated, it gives CASSYTKLAGGTSAKNIQYF.

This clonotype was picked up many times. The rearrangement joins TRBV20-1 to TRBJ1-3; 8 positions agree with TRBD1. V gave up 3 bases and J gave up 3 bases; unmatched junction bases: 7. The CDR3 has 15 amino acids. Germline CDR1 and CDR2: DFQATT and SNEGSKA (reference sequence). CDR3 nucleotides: TGCAGTGCTAGGAACCGACAGGGGAGTGGAAACACCATATATTTT. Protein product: CSARNRQGSGNTIYF.

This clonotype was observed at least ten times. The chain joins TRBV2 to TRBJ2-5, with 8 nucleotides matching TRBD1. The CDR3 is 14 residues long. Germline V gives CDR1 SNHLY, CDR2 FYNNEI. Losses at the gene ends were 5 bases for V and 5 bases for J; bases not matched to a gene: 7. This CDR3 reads CASSTGQGRETQYF. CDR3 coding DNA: TGTGCCAGCAGTACCGGACAGGGAAGGGAGACCCAGTACTTC.

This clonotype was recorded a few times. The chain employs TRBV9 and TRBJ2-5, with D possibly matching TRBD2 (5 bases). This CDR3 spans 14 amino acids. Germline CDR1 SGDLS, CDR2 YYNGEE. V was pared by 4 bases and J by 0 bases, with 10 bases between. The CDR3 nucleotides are TGTGCCAGCAGCCCAACGGGGTACCAAGAGACCCAGTACTTC. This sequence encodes CASSPTGYQETQYF.

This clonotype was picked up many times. The CDR3 reads CASSYSAGTKNIQYF. CDR3 in DNA: TGTGCCAGCAGTTACTCCGCGGGAACCAAAAACATTCAGTACTTC. The chain is built from TRBV6-2 or TRBV6-3 and TRBJ2-4; the D gene is possibly TRBD2 (6 bases). The V gene's germline CDR1 is MNHEY and CDR2 SVGEGT. Between the trimmed V and J ends, which lost 0 bases and 2 bases, there was a span of 8 bases. The CDR3 contains 15 residues.